This TCR beta chain was sequenced for a study of human T cells and chemical hapten exposure. Findings and limits, study-wide: Controls formed significantly fewer large CDR3 similarity clusters than expanded TCRs did.

The time point was: patch test 3, about 24 weeks after DPC sensitization. Sample treatment: therapeutic diphenylcyclopropenone sensitization with weekly scalp DPC. J lost 4 bases, V lost 2 bases, and 4 bases had no gene match. The germline gives CDR1 ENHRY, CDR2 SYGVKD. The CDR3 is 15 amino acids. A note on this clonotype: The antigen remains unidentified.

Each CDR3 protein gets one entry after TCRdb re-called the RACE reads with MiXCR. The table includes 100,000 or so distinct CDR3 sequences, less than 40% detected once. The receptor's source is a middle-aged man with alopecia areata. Some clones in this sample may be carry-over from other donors' samples. Sequencing was performed on whole blood, taken in connection with sensitization to the hapten diphenylcyclopropenone (DPC). This chain links TRBV10-3 with TRBJ2-5, with 10 bases matching TRBD2. The CDR3 sequence: CAISEGIAGGETQYF. In DNA form, the CDR3 reads TGTGCCATCAGTGAGGGAATAGCGGGAGGAGAGACCCAGTACTTC.